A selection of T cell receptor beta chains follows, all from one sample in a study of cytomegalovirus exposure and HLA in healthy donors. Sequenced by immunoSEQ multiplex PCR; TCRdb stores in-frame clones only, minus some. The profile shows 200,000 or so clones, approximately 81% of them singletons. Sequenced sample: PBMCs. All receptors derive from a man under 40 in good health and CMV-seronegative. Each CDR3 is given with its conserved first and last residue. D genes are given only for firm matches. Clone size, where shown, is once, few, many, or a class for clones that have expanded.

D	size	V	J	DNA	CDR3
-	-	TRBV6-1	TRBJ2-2	TGTGCCTCGAGGACGGAGGCCACCGGGGAGCTGTTTTTT	CASRTEATGELFF
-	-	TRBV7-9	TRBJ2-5	TGTGCCAGCATCCATGGGGGGTCTCCTCAAGAGACCCAGTACTTC	CASIHGGSPQETQYF
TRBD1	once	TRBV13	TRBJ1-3	TGTGCCAGCAGTCCCTCTAGCCAGGGGGCCCCTAACTCTGGAAACACCATATATTTT	CASSPSSQGAPNSGNTIYF
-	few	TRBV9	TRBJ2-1	TGTGCCAGCAGCGTTGTAAGGGGGGGCTTGAGGAATGAGCAGTTCTTC	CASSVVRGGLRNEQFF
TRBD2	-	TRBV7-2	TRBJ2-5	TGTGCCAGCAGCCCGCTGACTAGCGGGGGCCCGGGGCAGACCCAGTACTTC	CASSPLTSGGPGQTQYF
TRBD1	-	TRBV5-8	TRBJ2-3	TGTGCCAGCAGCGCCAAGCAGGGGACAGGAGATACGCAGTATTTT	CASSAKQGTGDTQYF
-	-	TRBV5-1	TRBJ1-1	TGCGCCGGCAGAACGACAGTAGCCGCCACTGAAGCTTTCTTT	CAGRTTVAATEAFF
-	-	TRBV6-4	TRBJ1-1	TGTGCCAGCAGTGAACAGTTGAACACTGAAGCTTTCTTT	CASSEQLNTEAFF
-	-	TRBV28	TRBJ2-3	TGTGCCATGAGGGGGGGCCGAGAAGATACGCAGTATTTT	CAMRGGREDTQYF
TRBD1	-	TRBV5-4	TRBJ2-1	TGTGCCAGCAGCCGCGGACAGGGGGCGCAGGAGTTCTTC	CASSRGQGAQEFF
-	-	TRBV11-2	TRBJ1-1	TGTGCCAGCAGTACGAGGGTGGGGGGCACTGAAGCTTTCTTT	CASSTRVGGTEAFF
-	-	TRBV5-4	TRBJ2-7	TGTGCCAGCAGCTTGGGACGGAGAAACGAGCAGTACTTC	CASSLGRRNEQYF
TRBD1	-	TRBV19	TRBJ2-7	TGTGCCAGTGCGACAGGGGGCACTTACGAGCAGTACTTC	CASATGGTYEQYF
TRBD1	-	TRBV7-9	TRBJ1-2	TGTGCCAGCAGCCCGACTCCGGGACAGGCTACTAACTATGGCTACACCTTC	CASSPTPGQATNYGYTF
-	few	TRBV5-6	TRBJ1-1	TGTGCCAGCAGCTATACTACAGGTCAAAAGAACACTGAAGCTTTCTTT	CASSYTTGQKNTEAFF